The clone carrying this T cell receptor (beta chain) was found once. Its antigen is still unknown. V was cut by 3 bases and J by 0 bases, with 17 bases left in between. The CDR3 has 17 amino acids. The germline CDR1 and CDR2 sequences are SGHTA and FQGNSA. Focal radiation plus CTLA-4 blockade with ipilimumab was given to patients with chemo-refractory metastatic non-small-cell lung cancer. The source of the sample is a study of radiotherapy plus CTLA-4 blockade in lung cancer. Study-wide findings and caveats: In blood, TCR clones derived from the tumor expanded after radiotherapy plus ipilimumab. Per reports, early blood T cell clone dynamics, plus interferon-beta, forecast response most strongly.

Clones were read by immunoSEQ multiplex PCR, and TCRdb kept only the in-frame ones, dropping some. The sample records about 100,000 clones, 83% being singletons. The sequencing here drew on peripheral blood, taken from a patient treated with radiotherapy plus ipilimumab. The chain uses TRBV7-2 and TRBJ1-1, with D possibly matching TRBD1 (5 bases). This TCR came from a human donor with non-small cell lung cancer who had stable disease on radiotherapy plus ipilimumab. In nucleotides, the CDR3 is TGTGCCAGCAGCTTGGCTGCCGGAGGGGCCATGAACACTGAAGCTTTCTTT. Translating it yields CASSLAAGGAMNTEAFF.